This TCR beta chain emerged from a study of T cell responses to AZD1222 COVID-19 vaccine (dated by TCRdb to about 2021). As for the study more broadly: AZD1222 recipients given second doses at about 4 weeks or at about 12 weeks were pooled, since spike-specific TCR depth and breadth were not found to differ between the two schedules. A total of under 250 trial participants underwent TCR sequencing, of whom roughly 210 had received two doses of AZD1222 and approximately 26 had received two doses of the MenACWY control vaccine. Trial participants were enrolled by age into 18-55, 56-69 and 70-plus year subgroups, with roughly 150, 30 and 60 TCR-sequenced participants respectively.

Spanning cysteine to phenylalanine, the CDR3 consists of 14 amino acids. CDR3 DNA only is kept here, 42 bases in frame from base 1. V is pruned by 7 bases and J by 5 bases, leaving 7 bases of the junction without a gene match. CDR1 and CDR2 are read off the germline V gene as MNHEY and SVGAGI. Findings and caveats that apply to the study as a whole: Because no day 14 peak-response samples were available, the repertoires could be characterized only after the peak T cell response. Participants were mostly white British and included more females than males, and it was suggested by the authors that clonal diversity may have been underestimated. Epitopes outside the regions mutated in the B.1.351 and B.1.1.7 variants were reportedly recognized by nearly half of the unique spike-specific TCRs. CD4 TCRs associated with the vaccine covered the entire spike protein, and the dominant responses were in regions 160-218 and 743-854. Only 5 to 7 AZD1222 recipients were SARS-CoV-2 seropositive at baseline, limiting conclusions about previously exposed vaccinees. After two AZD1222 doses, spike-specific TCR breadth and depth were significantly higher than at day 0 and than in MenACWY recipients. In the small 56-69-year group, the increase in depth fell short of significance, most likely because of low power.

The CDR3 regions of human TCRbeta chains were analyzed by immunosequencing. The study's own analysis went as follows. TCRs in the repertoires were compared against a reference library of SARS-CoV-2-specific TCRs that had been generated with the MIRA antigen-specificity platform. Breadth was defined as the fraction of unique TCRs that were SARS-CoV-2-associated, and depth was defined as the fraction of total T cells that were SARS-CoV-2-associated. Each spike-specific TCR was assigned to its reactive spike region and to a CD4 or CD8 class using the MIRA data. Log10-transformed breadth and depth values were compared by one-way ANOVA with Sidak's multiple comparisons tests. TCRdb took over this immuneACCESS table, retaining in-frame rearrangements with V and J assigned. Such tables are incomplete; in checked studies, under half of the missing clones stem from an unresolved V gene, and the remainder is unexplained. From that table come the V and J calls and clone size; the DNA was used to work out D and trimming. The sample data list about 140,000 clones, and approximately 92% of these were observed just once. About 1.5% of the sample rests with the top ten.

The sample's time point label is to be understood as: baseline before first vaccination. Vaccinee samples were obtained from the UK trials COV001 and COV002, which included a single-blind randomized controlled phase 2/3 trial of AZD1222 (ChAdOx1 nCoV-19) in healthy adults. For TCRbeta chain sequencing, PBMC samples from trial participants were taken at day 0 and at day 28 after the second dose. In the case of this clone: Its antigen remains unidentified. Base qualities are not at hand, and no much larger clone is one base apart.

This sequence originates from an adult in good health. Recombination joined TRBV6-5 with TRBJ1-4; TRBD1 matches 7 bases in the middle. Sequenced here: peripheral blood, sampled on day 0 of AZD1222 vaccination. The sequenced DNA: TGTGCCAGCACTCGGGACAGTCCAAATGAAAAACTGTTTTTT. It is translated as CASTRDSPNEKLFF.